This T cell receptor beta chain came from a study of human T cells and chemical hapten exposure. Study summary: Patch tests applied 0.01% DPC to the upper back and were scored after 6 days. It was small differences in pooled library volume that mainly caused per-sample TCR yields to vary. General study points: TCRs at a frequency above 1 in 1000 stayed unchanged with DPC sensitization.

TCRdb re-called the RACE reads through MiXCR, storing one row per CDR3 protein. The sample has under 450,000 distinct CDR3 sequences; around 5% are singletons. Described time point: patch test 1, 2 weeks after DPC sensitization. Treatment noted: therapeutic diphenylcyclopropenone sensitization with weekly scalp DPC. This clonotype was recorded a few times. What it recognizes is unknown. Trimming left V 7 bases short and J 5 bases short, with 17 bases between. Germline CDR1 reads SGHTA; CDR2 reads FQGNSA. The CDR3 spans 14 residues. This clonotype originated in a woman in her 50s with alopecia areata. Some clones in this sample may be carry-over from other donors' samples. The gene calls are TRBV7-2 and TRBJ1-1; D perhaps matches TRBD1 (6 bases). The source material was whole blood, sampled in connection with sensitization to the hapten diphenylcyclopropenone (DPC). CDR3 residues: CASTGLLGGTEAFF. In DNA, the CDR3 is TGTGCCAGCACGGGCTTGTTAGGGGGGACTGAAGCTTTCTTT.